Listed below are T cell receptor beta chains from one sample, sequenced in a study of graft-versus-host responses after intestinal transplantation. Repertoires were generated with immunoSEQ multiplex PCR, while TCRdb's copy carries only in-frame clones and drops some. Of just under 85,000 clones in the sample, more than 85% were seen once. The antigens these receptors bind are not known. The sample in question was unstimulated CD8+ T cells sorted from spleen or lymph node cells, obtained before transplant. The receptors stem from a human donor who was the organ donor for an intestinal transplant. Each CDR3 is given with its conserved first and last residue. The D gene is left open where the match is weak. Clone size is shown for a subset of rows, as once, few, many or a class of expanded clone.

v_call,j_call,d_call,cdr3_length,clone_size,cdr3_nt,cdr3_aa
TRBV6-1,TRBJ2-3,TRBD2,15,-,TGTGCCAGCAGTGGACTAGCGGGGGGCACAGATACGCAGTATTTT,CASSGLAGGTDTQYF
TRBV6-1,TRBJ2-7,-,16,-,TGTGCCAGCAGTGAATGGCTCCTCCTCTATCACTACGAGCAGTACTTC,CASSEWLLLYHYEQYF
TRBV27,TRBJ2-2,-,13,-,TGTGCCAGCAGTTTATCGGGAGCCGGGGAGCTGTTTTTT,CASSLSGAGELFF
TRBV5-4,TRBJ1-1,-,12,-,TGTGCCAGCAGCTTTGGGGATACTGAAGCTTTCTTT,CASSFGDTEAFF
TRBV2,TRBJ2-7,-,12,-,TGTGCCAGCAGCCAGCGGATCTACGAGCAGTACTTC,CASSQRIYEQYF
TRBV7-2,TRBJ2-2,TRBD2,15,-,TGTGCCAGCAGCTTAGTACTAGCGGGAGGCGGGGAGCTGTTTTTT,CASSLVLAGGGELFF
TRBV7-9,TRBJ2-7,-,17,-,TGTGCCAGCAGCTCAAGTACCGGGACACCCTTCTCCTACGAGCAGTACTTC,CASSSSTGTPFSYEQYF
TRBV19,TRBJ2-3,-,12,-,TGTGCCAGTAGTTCTCTAGGGGATACGCAGTATTTT,CASSSLGDTQYF
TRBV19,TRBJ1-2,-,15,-,TGTGCCAGTAGTGTAACAGGAAAAGCTAACTATGGCTACACCTTC,CASSVTGKANYGYTF
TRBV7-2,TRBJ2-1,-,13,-,TGTGCCAGCAGCTTAGTCTCCTACAATGAGCAGTTCTTC,CASSLVSYNEQFF
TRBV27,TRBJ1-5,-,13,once,TGTGCCAGCAGCTTTAGGGTTAATCAGCCCCAGCATTTT,CASSFRVNQPQHF
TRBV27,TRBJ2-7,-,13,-,TGTGCCAGCAGTTTATCTTCTAGCCACGAGCAGTACTTC,CASSLSSSHEQYF
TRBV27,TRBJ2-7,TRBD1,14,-,TGTGCCAGCAGTCCTGGGGGACAGTACTACGAGCAGTACTTC,CASSPGGQYYEQYF
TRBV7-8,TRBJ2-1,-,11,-,TGTGCCAGCAGCTACAACAATGAGCAGTTCTTC,CASSYNNEQFF
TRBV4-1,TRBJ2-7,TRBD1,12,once,TGCGCCAGCACCGGACAGGGGGTCGAGCAGTACTTC,CASTGQGVEQYF
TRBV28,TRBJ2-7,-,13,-,TGTGCCAGCAGTTTAACAGACGACTACGAGCAGTACTTC,CASSLTDDYEQYF
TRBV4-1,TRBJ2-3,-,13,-,TGCGCCAGCAGCCAAGACCACCCGGGTACGCAGTATTTT,CASSQDHPGTQYF
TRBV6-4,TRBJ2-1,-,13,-,TGTGCCAGCAGTGACCATACCTACAATGAGCAGTTCTTC,CASSDHTYNEQFF
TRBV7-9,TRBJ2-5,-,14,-,TGTGCCAGCAGCGGCGGAGTGAGGAAAGAGACCCAGTACTTC,CASSGGVRKETQYF
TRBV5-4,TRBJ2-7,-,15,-,TGTGCCAGCAGCTCAGCTAGGTCAAGCTCCTACGAGCAGTACTTC,CASSSARSSSYEQYF
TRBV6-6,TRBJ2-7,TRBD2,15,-,TGTGCCAGCAGTTCCTGGACTAGCGGGGATTACGAGCAGTACTTC,CASSSWTSGDYEQYF
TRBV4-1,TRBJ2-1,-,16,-,TGCGCCAGCAGCCCAGTAGCCTTAAGTCCGGACAATGAGCAGTTCTTC,CASSPVALSPDNEQFF
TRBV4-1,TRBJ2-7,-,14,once,TGCGCCAGCAGCCCGCCCTGGGGGGTCCACGAGCAGTACTTC,CASSPPWGVHEQYF
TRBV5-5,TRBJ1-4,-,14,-,TGTGCCAGCAGCTCACCGGGACTTGACGAAAAACTGTTTTTT,CASSSPGLDEKLFF
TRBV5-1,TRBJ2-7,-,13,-,TGCGCCAGCAGAAACCCAGGGGACTACGAGCAGTACTTC,CASRNPGDYEQYF
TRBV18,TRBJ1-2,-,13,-,TGTGCCAGCTCACCGGAGAAGACGTATGGCTACACCTTC,CASSPEKTYGYTF
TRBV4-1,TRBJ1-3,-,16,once,TGCGCCAGCAGCCCTTCCCCTCTTCCTGACGGAAACACCATATATTTT,CASSPSPLPDGNTIYF
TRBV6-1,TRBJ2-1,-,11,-,TGTGCCAGCAGTACCCCTTGGGAGCAGTTCTTC,CASSTPWEQFF
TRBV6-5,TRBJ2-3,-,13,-,TGTGCCAGCAGTTTTCCTGGCGGAGATACGCAGTATTTT,CASSFPGGDTQYF
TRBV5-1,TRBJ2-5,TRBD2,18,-,TGCGCCAGCAGCTTGGGCGGGACTAGCGGGGGGTCGGAAGAGACCCAGTACTTC,CASSLGGTSGGSEETQYF
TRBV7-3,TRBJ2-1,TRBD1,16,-,TGTGCCAGCAGCTCCCCTGGGACAGACTCCTACAATGAGCAGTTCTTC,CASSSPGTDSYNEQFF
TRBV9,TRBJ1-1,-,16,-,TGTGCCAGCAGCGTAGCCCTTGAAGACCTGAACACTGAAGCTTTCTTT,CASSVALEDLNTEAFF
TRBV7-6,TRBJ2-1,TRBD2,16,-,TGTGCCAGCAGCTTACGCGGGGGGGGCTCCTACAATGAGCAGTTCTTC,CASSLRGGGSYNEQFF
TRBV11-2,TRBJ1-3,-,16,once,TGTGCCAGCAGCCAACTACAGGGAAGGGCTGGAAACACCATATATTTT,CASSQLQGRAGNTIYF
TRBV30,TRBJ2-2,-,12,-,TGTGCCTGCTCAGGGAACACCGGGGAGCTGTTTTTT,CACSGNTGELFF
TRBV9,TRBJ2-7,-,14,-,TGTGCCAGCAGCGTAGGTCTCTCCAGTTACGAGCAGTACTTC,CASSVGLSSYEQYF
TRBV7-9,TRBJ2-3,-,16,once,TGTGCCAGCAGCCCCCCCCAGGCGCCTAGCACAGATACGCAGTATTTT,CASSPPQAPSTDTQYF
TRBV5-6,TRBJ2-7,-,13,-,TGTGCCAGCAGCGGAGAAGGGTGGGCCGAGCAGTACTTC,CASSGEGWAEQYF
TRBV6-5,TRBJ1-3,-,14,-,TGTGCCAGCAGTTACGCGGGGGCTGGAAACACCATATATTTT,CASSYAGAGNTIYF
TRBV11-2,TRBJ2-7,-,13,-,TGTGCCAGCAGCTTAGAAGGTCATGACGAGCAGTACTTC,CASSLEGHDEQYF
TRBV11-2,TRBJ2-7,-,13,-,TGTGCCAGCAGCCCGCACAGGGTGGGAGAGCAGTACTTC,CASSPHRVGEQYF
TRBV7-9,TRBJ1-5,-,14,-,TGTGCCAGCAGCTTTACAGGAAGGAATCAGCCCCAGCATTTT,CASSFTGRNQPQHF
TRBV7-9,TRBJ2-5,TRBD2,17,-,TGTGCCAGCAGCTTAGTAGGTTCGGCGGGGGAGAAAAAGACCCAGTACTTC,CASSLVGSAGEKKTQYF
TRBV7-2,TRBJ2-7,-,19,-,TGTGCCAGCAGCTTAGAGAGACAGCTACTACACTTAAGCTCCTACGAGCAGTACTTC,CASSLERQLLHLSSYEQYF
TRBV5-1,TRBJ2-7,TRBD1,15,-,TGCGCCAGCAGCTCCGGACAGGGTCTCTCCTACGAGCAGTACTTC,CASSSGQGLSYEQYF
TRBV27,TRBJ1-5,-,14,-,TGTGCCAGCTCCCCAGGGTTCTCCAATCAGCCCCAGCATTTT,CASSPGFSNQPQHF